The text below deals with one TCR beta chain. Its antigen target is currently unknown. No much larger clone is present one base from it, and per-base qualities are unavailable. The data originate from a study of OX40 agonist ivuxolimab in advanced cancers. In the study overall: The costimulatory receptor OX40 (CD134) was targeted by ivuxolimab, a fully human IgG2 agonistic monoclonal antibody. Intravenous ivuxolimab was administered to patients every 2 weeks at six dose levels: 0.01, 0.1, 0.3, 1.5, 3 and 10 mg/kg. Of the approximately 50 dose-escalation patients, hepatocellular carcinoma was present in about 20, melanoma in approximately 15, renal cell carcinoma in 9 and head and neck cancer in 9. The dose-escalation cohort was about 86% male with a mean age of roughly 62 years, ranging from 23 to 79. Prior anti-PD-1, anti-PD-L1 or anti-CTLA-4 therapy was permitted, and checkpoint inhibitors had been received by approximately 39% of dose-escalation patients. Partial responses occurred in three dose-escalation patients, of whom one had hepatocellular carcinoma and two had cutaneous melanoma. Peripheral TCRbeta sequencing aimed to test whether ivuxolimab altered TCR sequence diversity and caused clonal T-cell expansion. The paper covers the monotherapy dose-escalation part of the phase I ivuxolimab trial, which included N of about 56 patients. Points the paper makes about the study in general: At doses from 0.1 to 3.0 mg/kg, clonal expansion was seen in both CD4+ and CD8+ blood T cells between baseline and week 6. After ivuxolimab, expanded clones were on average more numerous among CD8+ T cells than among CD4+ T cells. Antigen specificity was not determined for the clonally expanded peripheral T cells. Low levels of normalized T-cell clonal expansion were also shown by some nonresponding patients. In partial responders in the 0.1-3.0 mg/kg groups, normalized peripheral clonal expansion was found to be among the lowest, especially among CD8+ T cells.

Patients with autoimmune disease history or receiving systemic immunosuppression were excluded from the trial. Peripheral blood for TCR sequencing was collected from all dose cohorts at baseline, on cycle 4 day 1, and on cycle 7 day 1. Samples were obtained from an open-label, multicenter, first-in-human phase I dose-escalation trial of ivuxolimab. Adults with locally advanced or metastatic melanoma, renal cell carcinoma, hepatocellular carcinoma or head and neck squamous cell carcinoma were enrolled in the trial. CD4+ and CD8+ T cells were sorted separately from peripheral blood before TCR sequencing. For sequencing of the TCRbeta CDR3 region, genomic DNA was extracted from the sorted cells. The immunoSEQ Assay was used to sequence the TCRbeta CDR3 regions. TCRdb's version of the immuneACCESS table is confined to in-frame rearrangements and falls short of the full clone set. An unresolved V gene accounts for under half of the shortfall where checked; the remainder is of unknown origin. The sample table holds under 85,000 clones, of which 85% were seen once. The ten largest account for 3.1% of the sample.

From cysteine to phenylalanine, the CDR3 is 14 amino acids long. Only the CDR3 portion is preserved as DNA: 42 bases, with reading frame beginning at the first base. Per the germline V gene, MNHEY is the CDR1 and SVGAGI is the CDR2. Relative to germline, V is 0 bases shorter and J is 2 bases shorter, with 6 bases between their ends. The receptor's source is an adult with an advanced solid tumor such as melanoma, head and neck, liver or kidney cancer. Source: CD4+ or CD8+ T cells sorted from blood, taken in a trial of the OX40 agonist ivuxolimab. Rearrangement joined TRBV6-5 to TRBJ2-3, with the D gene not clear enough to name. This receptor carries the CDR3 CASSYSWNTDTQYF. In nucleotide form, the sequence is TGTGCCAGCAGTTACTCGTGGAACACAGATACGCAGTATTTT.